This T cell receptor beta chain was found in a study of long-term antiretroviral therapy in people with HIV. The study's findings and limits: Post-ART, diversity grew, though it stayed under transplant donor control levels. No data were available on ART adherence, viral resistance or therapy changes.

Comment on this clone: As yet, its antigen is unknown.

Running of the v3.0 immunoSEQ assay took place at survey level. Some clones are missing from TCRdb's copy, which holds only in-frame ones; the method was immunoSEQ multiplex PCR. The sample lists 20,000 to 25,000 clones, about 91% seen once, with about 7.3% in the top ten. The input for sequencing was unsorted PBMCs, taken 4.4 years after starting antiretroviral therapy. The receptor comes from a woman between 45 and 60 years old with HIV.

Written as DNA, the CDR3 is TGTGCCAGCTCACCAACAGAAGGAGGAAGCAATCAGCCCCAGCATTTT. Its translation: CASSPTEGGSNQPQHF. The rearrangement uses TRBV18 and TRBJ1-5; unclear D gene. This CDR3 contains 16 residues. With 2 bases removed from V and 1 base from J, the gap between germline ends came to 12 bases. Looked up from germline, CDR1 is KGHSH and CDR2 is LQKENI.